These 2 T cell receptor beta chains were sequenced from one sample in a study of shared clonotypes between healthy human individuals. Clones were read by immunoSEQ multiplex PCR, and TCRdb kept only the in-frame ones, dropping some. The repertoire consists of around 500,000 clones, with around 73% occurring once and the leading ten covering 12%. Input material: PBMCs. These receptors came from a woman in her thirties or forties in good health. Some clones in this sample may be carry-over from other donors' samples.

The gene calls are TRBV15 and TRBJ1-2; D remains unclear. The CDR3 runs to 15 residues. Germline V gene sequence: CDR1 LNHNV, CDR2 YYDKDF (reference sequence). Between the trimmed V and J ends, which lost 4 bases and 7 bases, there was a span of 19 bases. The CDR3 reads CATSTQGVVSFGYTF. As DNA, the CDR3 is TGTGCCACCAGCACCCAAGGAGTCGTATCCTTTGGCTACACCTTC.

The chain joins TRBV29-1 to TRBJ2-3; TRBD2 matches 14 bases. The ends lost 2 bases at V and 4 bases at J; junction bases unmatched: 14. There are 19 residues in the CDR3. Germline CDR1 and CDR2: SQVTM and ANQGSEA. The CDR3 nucleotides read TGCAGCGTTGAAACGGTCCCGGGACTAGCGGGAGACGGCTCAGATACGCAGTATTTT. Protein product: CSVETVPGLAGDGSDTQYF.